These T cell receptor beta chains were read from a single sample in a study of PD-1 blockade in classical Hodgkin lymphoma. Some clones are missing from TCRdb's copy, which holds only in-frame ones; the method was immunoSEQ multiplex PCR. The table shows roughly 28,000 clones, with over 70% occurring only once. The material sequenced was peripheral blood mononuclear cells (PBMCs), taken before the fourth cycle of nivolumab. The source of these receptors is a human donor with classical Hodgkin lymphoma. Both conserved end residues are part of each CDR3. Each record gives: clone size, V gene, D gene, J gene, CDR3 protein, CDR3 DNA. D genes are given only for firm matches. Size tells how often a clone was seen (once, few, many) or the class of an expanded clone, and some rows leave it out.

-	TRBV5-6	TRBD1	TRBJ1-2	CASSPGDRNYGYTF	TGTGCCAGCAGCCCCGGGGACAGAAACTATGGCTACACCTTC
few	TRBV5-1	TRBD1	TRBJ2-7	CASSYTGVREQYF	TGCGCCAGCAGCTATACAGGGGTACGCGAGCAGTACTTC
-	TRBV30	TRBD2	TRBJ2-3	CAWSGLAGDTDTQYF	TGTGCCTGGAGCGGACTAGCGGGGGACACAGATACGCAGTATTTT
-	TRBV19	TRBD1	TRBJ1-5	CASSIYRQGVRRQPQHF	TGTGCCAGTAGCATATATCGACAGGGAGTGCGTCGTCAGCCCCAGCATTTT
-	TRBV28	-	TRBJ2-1	CASSFSWGRDNEQFF	TGTGCCAGCAGTTTTAGTTGGGGGCGGGACAATGAGCAGTTCTTC
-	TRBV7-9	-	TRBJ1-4	CASSSGGRTKLFF	TGTGCCAGCAGTTCAGGTGGACGGACGAAACTGTTTTTT
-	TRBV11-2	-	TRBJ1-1	CASSLTGFPNTEAFF	TGTGCCAGCAGCTTAACAGGGTTCCCTAACACTGAAGCTTTCTTT
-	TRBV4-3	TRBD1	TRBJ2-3	CASSQEAVGRGPTDTQYF	TGCGCCAGCAGCCAAGAAGCAGTGGGCAGGGGGCCCACAGATACGCAGTATTTT
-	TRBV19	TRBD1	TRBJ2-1	CASTRAGTGFHEQFF	TGTGCCAGTACCCGTGCCGGGACAGGGTTTCATGAGCAGTTCTTC
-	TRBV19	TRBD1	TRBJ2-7	CASTPTGGYEQYF	TGTGCCAGTACCCCGACAGGGGGGTACGAGCAGTACTTC
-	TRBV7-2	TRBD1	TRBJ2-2	CASSFSITGGRSTGELFF	TGTGCCAGCAGCTTTTCTATAACAGGGGGCAGGAGCACCGGGGAGCTGTTTTTT
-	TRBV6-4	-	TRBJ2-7	CASSDVQGYYEQYF	TGTGCCAGCAGTGACGTGCAGGGATACTACGAGCAGTACTTC
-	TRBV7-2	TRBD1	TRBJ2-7	CASSLEFGDRDEQYF	TGTGCCAGCAGCTTAGAATTTGGGGACAGGGACGAGCAGTACTTC
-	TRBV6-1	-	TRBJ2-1	CASNFRDSSYNEQFF	TGTGCCAGCAATTTCCGGGATAGCTCCTACAATGAGCAGTTCTTC
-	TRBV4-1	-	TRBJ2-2	CATTPRGAHTGELFF	TGCGCCACCACCCCCAGAGGGGCGCACACCGGGGAGCTGTTTTTT
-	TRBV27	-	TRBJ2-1	CASKTSSYNEQFF	TGTGCCAGCAAAACGAGCTCCTACAATGAGCAGTTCTTC
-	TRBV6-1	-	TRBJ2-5	CASVSRTAQETQYF	TGTGCCAGCGTTTCGCGGACAGCACAAGAGACCCAGTACTTC
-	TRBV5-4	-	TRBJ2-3	CASSLEGRTSTDTQYF	TGTGCCAGCAGCTTGGAAGGTAGAACTAGCACAGATACGCAGTATTTT
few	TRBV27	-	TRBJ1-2	CASSLEGRESYGYTF	TGTGCCAGCAGTTTAGAAGGCAGGGAATCGTATGGCTACACCTTC
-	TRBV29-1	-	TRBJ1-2	CSVEGGSGYTF	TGCAGCGTTGAAGGGGGCTCGGGCTACACCTTC
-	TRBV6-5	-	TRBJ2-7	CASSVAGHNYEQYF	TGTGCCAGCAGCGTGGCGGGACACAACTACGAGCAGTACTTC
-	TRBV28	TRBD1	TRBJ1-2	CASRKDRDYGYTF	TGTGCCAGCAGAAAGGACAGGGACTATGGCTACACCTTC
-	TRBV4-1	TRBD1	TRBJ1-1	CASSQADRGLNTEAFF	TGCGCCAGCAGCCAAGCCGACAGGGGGTTGAACACTGAAGCTTTCTTT
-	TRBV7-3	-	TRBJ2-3	CASSLNGGRTDTQYF	TGTGCCAGCAGCTTAAATGGCGGCCGCACAGATACGCAGTATTTT
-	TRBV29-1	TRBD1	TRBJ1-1	CSAVDREGVKAFF	TGCAGCGCTGTAGACAGGGAAGGGGTGAAAGCTTTCTTT
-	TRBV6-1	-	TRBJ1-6	CASSEVGGSSYNSPLHF	TGTGCCAGCAGTGAAGTGGGGGGGAGCTCCTATAATTCACCCCTCCACTTT
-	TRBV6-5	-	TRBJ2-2	CASSYSNVGSTGELFF	TGTGCCAGCAGTTACTCAAATGTGGGGAGCACCGGGGAGCTGTTTTTT
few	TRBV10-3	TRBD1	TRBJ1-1	CAISESVQGAGEAFF	TGTGCCATCAGTGAGTCGGTGCAGGGGGCGGGTGAAGCTTTCTTT
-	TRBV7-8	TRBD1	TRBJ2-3	CASSHNRGPSDTQYF	TGTGCCAGCAGCCATAACAGGGGGCCGTCAGATACGCAGTATTTT
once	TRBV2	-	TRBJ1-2	CASSDDGLGSYTF	TGTGCCAGCAGTGACGACGGACTTGGGAGCTACACCTTC
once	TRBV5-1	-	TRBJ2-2	CASSLRDWNTGELFF	TGCGCCAGCAGCTTGCGGGACTGGAACACCGGGGAGCTGTTTTTT
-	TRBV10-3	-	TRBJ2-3	CAISESARTQYF	TGTGCCATCAGTGAGTCAGCCCGTACGCAGTATTTT
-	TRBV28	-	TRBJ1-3	CASTSRTGNRNTIYF	TGTGCCAGCACCTCAAGAACAGGGAACAGAAACACCATATATTTT
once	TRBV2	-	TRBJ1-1	CASSEVRPGSRAFF	TGTGCCAGCAGTGAGGTCCGACCGGGGAGTCGAGCTTTCTTT
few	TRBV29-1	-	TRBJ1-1	CSVGAHMNTEAFF	TGCAGCGTTGGAGCGCACATGAACACTGAAGCTTTCTTT
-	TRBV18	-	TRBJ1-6	CASSPRGDSPLHF	TGTGCCAGCTCACCTAGGGGAGATTCACCCCTCCACTTT
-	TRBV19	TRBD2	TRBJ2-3	CASSIGTSSDTQYF	TGTGCCAGTAGTATAGGGACTAGTTCAGATACGCAGTATTTT
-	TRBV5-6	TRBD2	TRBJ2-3	CASSLIRGGGPSADTQYF	TGTGCCAGCAGCTTGATCAGAGGCGGGGGGCCTTCGGCAGATACGCAGTATTTT
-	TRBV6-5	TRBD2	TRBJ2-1	CASSRAGGPLNEQFF	TGTGCCAGCAGCCGAGCGGGGGGGCCCCTCAATGAGCAGTTCTTC
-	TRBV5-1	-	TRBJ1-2	CASSLDGSANYGYTF	TGCGCCAGCAGCTTGGATGGCAGCGCTAACTATGGCTACACCTTC
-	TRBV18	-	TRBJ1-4	CASSPSPLLSKEKLFF	TGTGCCAGCTCACCATCTCCCCTCCTCTCGAAGGAAAAACTGTTTTTT
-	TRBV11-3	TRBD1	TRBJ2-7	CASSPGDSSYEQYF	TGTGCCAGCAGCCCAGGGGACAGCTCCTACGAGCAGTACTTC
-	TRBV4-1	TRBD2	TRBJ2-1	CASSRGEAGGWNNEQFF	TGCGCCAGCAGCCGAGGGGAAGCGGGGGGGTGGAACAATGAGCAGTTCTTC
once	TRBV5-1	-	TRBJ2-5	CASSLDHETQYF	TGCGCCAGCAGCTTGGATCACGAGACCCAGTACTTC
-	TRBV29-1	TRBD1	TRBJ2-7	CSAGDSTSYEQYF	TGCAGCGCCGGGGACAGTACCTCCTACGAGCAGTACTTC
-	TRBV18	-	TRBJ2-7	CASSPGPFNEQYF	TGTGCCAGCTCACCTGGACCGTTCAACGAGCAGTACTTC
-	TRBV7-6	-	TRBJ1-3	CASSLEDTRGNTIYF	TGTGCCAGCAGCTTAGAGGACACCCGAGGAAACACCATATATTTT
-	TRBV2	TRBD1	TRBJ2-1	CASSGVPGGTLSGEQFF	TGTGCCAGCAGTGGTGTCCCAGGGGGAACCCTAAGCGGTGAGCAGTTCTTC
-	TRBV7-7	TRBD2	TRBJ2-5	CASSPGLAGPGTQYF	TGTGCCAGCAGCCCTGGACTAGCGGGGCCCGGGACCCAGTACTTC
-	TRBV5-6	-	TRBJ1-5	CASSYARSNQPQHF	TGTGCCAGCAGCTACGCTCGGAGCAATCAGCCCCAGCATTTT
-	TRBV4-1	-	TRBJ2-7	CASSQDPLGIYEQYF	TGCGCCAGCAGCCAAGACCCTCTTGGGATCTACGAGCAGTACTTC
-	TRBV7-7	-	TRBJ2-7	CASSKDSSYEQYF	TGTGCCAGCAGCAAGGACAGCTCCTACGAGCAGTACTTC
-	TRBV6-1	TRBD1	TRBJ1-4	CASIRQGAAEKLFF	TGTGCCAGCATTAGACAGGGGGCAGCTGAAAAACTGTTTTTT
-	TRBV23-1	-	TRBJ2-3	CASSQKGKGTDTQYF	TGCGCCAGCAGTCAAAAAGGGAAGGGCACAGATACGCAGTATTTT
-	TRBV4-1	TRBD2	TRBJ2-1	CASSPRTSGGALNEQFF	TGCGCCAGCAGCCCAAGGACTAGCGGGGGGGCCCTCAATGAGCAGTTCTTC
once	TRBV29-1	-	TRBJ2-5	CSVGGTGQETQYF	TGCAGCGTTGGGGGGACCGGCCAAGAGACCCAGTACTTC
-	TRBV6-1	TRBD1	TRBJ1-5	CASRVQGPSNQPQHF	TGTGCCAGCAGGGTACAGGGGCCGAGCAATCAGCCCCAGCATTTT
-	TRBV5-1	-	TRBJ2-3	CASSLAAWYPSTDTQYF	TGCGCCAGCAGCTTGGCCGCGTGGTACCCTAGCACAGATACGCAGTATTTT
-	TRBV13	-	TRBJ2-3	CASSFYGTDTQYF	TGTGCCAGCAGCTTTTATGGCACAGATACGCAGTATTTT
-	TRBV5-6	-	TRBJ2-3	CASSFSGGGADTQYF	TGTGCCAGCAGCTTTTCGGGGGGCGGCGCAGATACGCAGTATTTT